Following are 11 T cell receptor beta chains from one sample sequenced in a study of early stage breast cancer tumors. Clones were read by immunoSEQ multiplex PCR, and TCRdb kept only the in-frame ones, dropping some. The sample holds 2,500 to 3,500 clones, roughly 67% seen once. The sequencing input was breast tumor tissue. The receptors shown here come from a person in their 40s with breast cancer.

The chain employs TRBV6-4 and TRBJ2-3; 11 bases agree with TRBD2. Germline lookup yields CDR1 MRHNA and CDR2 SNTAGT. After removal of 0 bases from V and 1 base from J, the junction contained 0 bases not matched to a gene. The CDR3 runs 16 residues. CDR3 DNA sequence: TGTGCCAGCAGTGACTCTAGCGGGAGGGGCACAGATACGCAGTATTTT. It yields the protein CASSDSSGRGTDTQYF.

This CDR3 reads CASSAQGYTGELFF. In nucleotides, the CDR3 is TGTGCCAGCAGCGCACAGGGTTACACCGGGGAGCTGTTTTTT. The chain combines TRBV14 with TRBJ2-2; perhaps TRBD1 as D (6 bases). The CDR3 is 14 residues long. V lost 5 bases and J 3 bases, leaving 10 bases between the germline ends. Germline V CDR1 and CDR2: SGHDN, FVKESK.

In nucleotides, the CDR3 is TGTGCCAGCACCTTCTGGGGGACTGAGCAGTTCTTC. Protein product: CASTFWGTEQFF. The rearrangement uses TRBV2 and TRBJ2-1; D possibly matches TRBD1 or TRBD2 (5 bases each). The CDR3 consists of 12 residues. V gave up 7 bases and J gave up 9 bases, with 13 bases separating them. CDR1 is SNHLY, CDR2 FYNNEI, per germline.

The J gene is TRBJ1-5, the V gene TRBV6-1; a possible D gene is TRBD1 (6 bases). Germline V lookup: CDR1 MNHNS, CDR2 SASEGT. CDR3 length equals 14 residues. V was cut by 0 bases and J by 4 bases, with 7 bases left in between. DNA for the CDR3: TGTGCCAGCAGTGAAGCCGGGACAAATCAGCCCCAGCATTTT. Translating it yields CASSEAGTNQPQHF.

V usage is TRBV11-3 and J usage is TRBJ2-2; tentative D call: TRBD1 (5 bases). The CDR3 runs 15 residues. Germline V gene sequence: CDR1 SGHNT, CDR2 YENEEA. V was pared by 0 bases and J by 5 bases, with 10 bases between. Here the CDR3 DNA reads TGTGCCAGCAGCTTAGATCTAGGGGCTACCGGGGAGCTGTTTTTT. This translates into CASSLDLGATGELFF. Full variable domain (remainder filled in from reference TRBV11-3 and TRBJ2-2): EAGVVQSPRYKIIEKKQPVAFWCNPISGHNTLYWYLQNLGQGPELLIRYENEEAVDDSQLPKDRFSAERLKGVDSTLKIQPAELGDSAVYLCASSLDLGATGELFFGEGSRLTVL.

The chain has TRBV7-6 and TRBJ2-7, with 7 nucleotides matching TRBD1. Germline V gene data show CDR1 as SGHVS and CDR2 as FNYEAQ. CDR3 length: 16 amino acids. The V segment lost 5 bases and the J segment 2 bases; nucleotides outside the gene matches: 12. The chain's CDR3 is CASSAQTGMGAYEQYF. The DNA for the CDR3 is TGTGCCAGCAGCGCCCAGACAGGGATGGGCGCCTACGAGCAGTACTTC.

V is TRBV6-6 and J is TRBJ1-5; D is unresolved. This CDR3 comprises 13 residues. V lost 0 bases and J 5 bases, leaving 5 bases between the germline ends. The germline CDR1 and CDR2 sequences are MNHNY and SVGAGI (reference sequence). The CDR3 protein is CASSYSSDQPQHF. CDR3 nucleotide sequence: TGTGCCAGCAGTTACTCCTCAGATCAGCCCCAGCATTTT.

The CDR3 spells CAWSVHSTDTQYF. In DNA, the CDR3 is TGTGCCTGGAGTGTACACAGCACAGATACGCAGTATTTT. The chain carries TRBV30 and TRBJ2-3; unclear D gene. Trimming removed 0 bases at V and 0 bases at J, with 4 bases between. The CDR3 runs to 13 residues. CDR1 and CDR2 from the germline V gene are GTSNPN and SVGIG (reference sequence). The full variable domain, in which reference TRBV30 and TRBJ2-3 provide the parts outside the CDR3, is SQTIHQWPATLVQPVGSPLSLECTVEGTSNPNLYWYRQAAGRGLQLLFYSVGIGQISSEVPQNLSASRPQDRQFILSSKKLLLSDSGFYLCAWSVHSTDTQYFGPGTRLTVL.

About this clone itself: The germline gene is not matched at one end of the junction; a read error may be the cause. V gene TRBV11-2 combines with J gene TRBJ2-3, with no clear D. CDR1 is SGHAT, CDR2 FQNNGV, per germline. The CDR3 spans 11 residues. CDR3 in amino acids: CASSPQSGYFF. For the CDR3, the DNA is TGTGCCAGCAGCCCCCAGTCGGGCTACTTCTTT.

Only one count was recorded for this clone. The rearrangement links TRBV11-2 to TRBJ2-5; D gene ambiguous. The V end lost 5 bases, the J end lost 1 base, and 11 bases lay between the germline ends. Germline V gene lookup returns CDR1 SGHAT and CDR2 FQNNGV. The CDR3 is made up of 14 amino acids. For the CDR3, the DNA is TGTGCCAGCAGCCGCGGACCCACCCAAGAGACCCAGTACTTC. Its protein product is CASSRGPTQETQYF.

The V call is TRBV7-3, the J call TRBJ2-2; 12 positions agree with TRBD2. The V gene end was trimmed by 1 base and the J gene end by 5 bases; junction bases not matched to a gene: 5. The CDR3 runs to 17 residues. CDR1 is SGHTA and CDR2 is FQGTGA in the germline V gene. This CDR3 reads CASSLIGLAGGTGELFF. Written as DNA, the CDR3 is TGTGCCAGCAGCTTAATAGGGCTAGCGGGAGGGACCGGGGAGCTGTTTTTT.